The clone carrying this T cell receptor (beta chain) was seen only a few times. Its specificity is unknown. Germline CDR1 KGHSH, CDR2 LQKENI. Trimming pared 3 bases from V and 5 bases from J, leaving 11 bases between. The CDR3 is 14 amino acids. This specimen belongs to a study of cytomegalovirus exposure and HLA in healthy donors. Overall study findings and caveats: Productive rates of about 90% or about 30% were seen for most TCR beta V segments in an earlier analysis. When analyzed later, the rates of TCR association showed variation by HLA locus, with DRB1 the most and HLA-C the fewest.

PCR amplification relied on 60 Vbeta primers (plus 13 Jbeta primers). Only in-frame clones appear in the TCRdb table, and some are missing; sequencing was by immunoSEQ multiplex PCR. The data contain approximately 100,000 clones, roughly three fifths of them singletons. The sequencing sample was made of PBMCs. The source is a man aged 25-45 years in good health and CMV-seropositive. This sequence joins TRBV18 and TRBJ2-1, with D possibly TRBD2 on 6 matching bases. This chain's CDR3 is CASSPRLGNNEQFF. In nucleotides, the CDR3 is TGTGCCAGCTCACCCAGACTAGGGAACAATGAGCAGTTCTTC.